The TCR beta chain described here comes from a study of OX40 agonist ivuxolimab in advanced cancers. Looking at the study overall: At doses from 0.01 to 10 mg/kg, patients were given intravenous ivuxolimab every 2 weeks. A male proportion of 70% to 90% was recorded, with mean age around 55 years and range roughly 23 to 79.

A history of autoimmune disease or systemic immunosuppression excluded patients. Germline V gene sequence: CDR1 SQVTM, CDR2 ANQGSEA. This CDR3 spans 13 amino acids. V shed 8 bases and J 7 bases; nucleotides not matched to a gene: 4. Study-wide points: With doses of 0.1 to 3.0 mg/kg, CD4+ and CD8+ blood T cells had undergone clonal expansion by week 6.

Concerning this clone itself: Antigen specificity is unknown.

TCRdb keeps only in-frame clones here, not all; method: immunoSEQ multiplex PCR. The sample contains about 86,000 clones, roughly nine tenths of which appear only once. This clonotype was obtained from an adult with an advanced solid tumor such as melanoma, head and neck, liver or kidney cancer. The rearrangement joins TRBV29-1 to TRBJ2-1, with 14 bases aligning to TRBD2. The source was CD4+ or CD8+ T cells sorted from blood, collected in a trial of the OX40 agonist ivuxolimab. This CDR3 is CSLWTSGRNEQFF. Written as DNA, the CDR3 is TGCAGCCTCTGGACTAGCGGGAGGAATGAGCAGTTCTTC.